This T cell receptor (beta chain) was captured by sequencing in a study of shared clonotypes between healthy human individuals. Study-wide points: Clonotype sharing among donors was expected to depend on sequencing depth.

In germline, CDR1 is SNHLY, CDR2 FYNNEI. V gave up 6 bases and J gave up 3 bases; unmatched junction bases: 10. This CDR3 region has 15 residues. Remarks on this clone: Antigen unknown.

Donors were healthy HIV-negative adults without recently reported acute infections or vaccinations. Per the authors' pipeline: Filtering differed since immunoSEQ provided only junctions, with no quality scores. Assay: immunoSEQ multiplex PCR; the TCRdb copy retains only in-frame clones and omits some. Clone size and V and J calls were adopted from that table, with D and trimming inferred from the DNA. The repertoire holds fewer than 700,000 clones, with around 78% as singletons. The chain joins TRBV2 to TRBJ2-5; TRBD1 matches at 7 bases. The sample taken for sequencing was PBMCs. This TCR was sampled from a woman in her thirties or forties in good health. Some clones in this sample may be carry-over from other donors' samples. The CDR3 protein is CASSPEQGWKETQYF. The CDR3 nucleotides read TGTGCCAGCAGCCCCGAACAGGGGTGGAAAGAGACCCAGTACTTC.